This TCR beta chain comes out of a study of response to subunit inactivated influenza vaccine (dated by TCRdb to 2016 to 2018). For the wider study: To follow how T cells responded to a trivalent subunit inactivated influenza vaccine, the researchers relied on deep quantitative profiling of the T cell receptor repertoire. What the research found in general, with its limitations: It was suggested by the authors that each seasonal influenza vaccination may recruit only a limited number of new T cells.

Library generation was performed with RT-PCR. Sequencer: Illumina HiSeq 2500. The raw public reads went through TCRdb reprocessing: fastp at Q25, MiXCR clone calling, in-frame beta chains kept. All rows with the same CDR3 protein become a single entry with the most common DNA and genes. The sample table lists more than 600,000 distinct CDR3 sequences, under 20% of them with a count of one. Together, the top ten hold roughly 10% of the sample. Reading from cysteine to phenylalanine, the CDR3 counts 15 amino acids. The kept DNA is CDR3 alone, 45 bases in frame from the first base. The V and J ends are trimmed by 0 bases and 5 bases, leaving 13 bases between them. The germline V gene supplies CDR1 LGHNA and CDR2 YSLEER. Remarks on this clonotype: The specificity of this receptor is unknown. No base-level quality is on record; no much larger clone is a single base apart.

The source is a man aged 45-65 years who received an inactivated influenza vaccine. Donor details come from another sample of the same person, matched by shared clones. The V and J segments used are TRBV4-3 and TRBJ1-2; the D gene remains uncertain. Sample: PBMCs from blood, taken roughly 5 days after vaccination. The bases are TGCGCCAGCAGCCAAGATCCGCAGGACCGGTATGGCTACACCTTC. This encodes CASSQDPQDRYGYTF.